This entry lists 9 T cell receptor beta chains sequenced from one sample in a study of Ad26.COV2.S vaccination and SARS-CoV-2 variants. Sequenced by immunoSEQ multiplex PCR; TCRdb stores in-frame clones only, minus some. The data show 350,000 to 550,000 clones, approximately 89% seen once. Treatment noted: about 20 received Ad26.COV2.S at low or high dose, single or two shots; a few received placebo; per-sample allocation not given. The investigators took samples on day 63 after the first vaccine or placebo injection. Sequencing was performed on peripheral blood, taken in a trial of Ad26.COV2.S vaccine versus placebo. The receptors derive from a person aged 18-65 years who received the Ad26.COV2.S COVID-19 vaccine or a placebo.

The gene calls are TRBV11-3 and TRBJ2-7; D assignment may be TRBD1 or TRBD2 (5 bases each). The CDR3 has 13 residues. Trimming left V 3 bases short and J 6 bases short, with 12 bases between. Per the germline V gene, CDR1 is SGHNT and CDR2 is YENEEA. In DNA, the CDR3 is TGTGCCAGCAGCTTCGGGGCTGGGACCGAGCAGTACGTC. Protein product: CASSFGAGTEQYV.

V gene TRBV10-2 combines with J gene TRBJ1-2; D might be TRBD1 (6 bases). The CDR3 covers 13 residues. Deletions cut 2 bases from V and 4 bases from J, with 8 bases between. Germline assignment: CDR1 WSHSY and CDR2 SAAADI. The CDR3 is CASSERGAYGYTF. The CDR3 coding sequence is TGCGCCAGCAGTGAGCGGGGGGCCTATGGCTACACCTTC.

CDR3 in DNA: TGTGCCACCAGCAGAGATCAGGCGGGAGACCACTCCTACGAGCAGTACGTC. Its translation: CATSRDQAGDHSYEQYV. The chain links TRBV15 to TRBJ2-7, with 7 bases that match TRBD2. J was trimmed by 0 bases and V by 0 bases; bases with no gene match: 8. In germline, CDR1 is LNHNV, CDR2 YYDKDF (reference sequence). The CDR3 is 17 amino acids.

The chain's CDR3 is CASSQPVRGNTEAFF. The DNA for the CDR3 is TGTGCCAGCAGCCAACCCGTACGGGGGAACACTGAAGCTTTCTTT. This chain joins TRBV7-9 and TRBJ1-1; no clear D. Trimming removed 5 bases from V and 1 base from J, with 14 bases in between. Germline V lookup: CDR1 SEHNR, CDR2 FQNEAQ (reference sequence). The CDR3 runs to 15 residues.

The chain has TRBV7-8 and TRBJ1-2, with TRBD1 as a possible D gene (6 bases). Trimming removed 5 bases at V and 5 bases at J, with 18 bases between. The CDR3 has 15 residues. Per germline, CDR1 SGHVS and CDR2 FQNEAQ. The CDR3 sequence: CASSENPGTQYGYTF. The CDR3 coding sequence is TGTGCCAGCAGCGAAAACCCCGGGACACAATATGGCTACACCTTC.

The rearrangement uses TRBV5-1 and TRBJ1-2; D not certain. Germline V gene sequence: CDR1 SGHRS, CDR2 YFSETQ. Trimming left V 2 bases short and J 4 bases short, with 15 bases between. The CDR3 loop spans 15 amino acids. CDR3 DNA sequence: TGCGCCAGCAGCTTCATATTGAGGGCTTGCTATGGCTACACCTTC. Residues: CASSFILRACYGYTF.

In regard to this clone: Other DNA sequences in this sample translate to the same CDR3. This chain connects TRBV13 to TRBJ1-1; D uncertain. The germline V and J ends were trimmed by 0 bases and 2 bases, with 4 bases remaining between them. Germline values: CDR1 PRHDT, CDR2 FYEKMQ (reference sequence). The CDR3 runs to 13 residues. For the CDR3, the DNA is TGTGCCAGCAGCTTAGGACCTAACACTGAAGCTTTCTTT. It codes for CASSLGPNTEAFF.

V gene TRBV7-9 combines with J gene TRBJ2-2; perhaps TRBD1 as D (5 bases). Trimming removed 5 bases at V and 7 bases at J, with 17 bases between. CDR3 length: 15 amino acids. The germline gives CDR1 SEHNR, CDR2 FQNEAQ (reference sequence). The DNA for the CDR3 is TGTGCCAGCAGCCAGGGTGGGGCGACGAGCGGGGAGCTGTTTTTT. Translating it yields CASSQGGATSGELFF.

In its sample, this clone was seen once. The V call is TRBV6-5, the J call TRBJ1-3; D ambiguous. With 4 bases removed from V and 2 bases from J, the gap between germline ends came to 9 bases. The CDR3 sequence is 14 residues long. Germline values: CDR1 MNHEY, CDR2 SVGAGI. The CDR3 DNA sequence: TGTGCCAGCAGTTCGCCCCTCCCTGGAAACACCATATATTTT. This sequence encodes CASSSPLPGNTIYF.